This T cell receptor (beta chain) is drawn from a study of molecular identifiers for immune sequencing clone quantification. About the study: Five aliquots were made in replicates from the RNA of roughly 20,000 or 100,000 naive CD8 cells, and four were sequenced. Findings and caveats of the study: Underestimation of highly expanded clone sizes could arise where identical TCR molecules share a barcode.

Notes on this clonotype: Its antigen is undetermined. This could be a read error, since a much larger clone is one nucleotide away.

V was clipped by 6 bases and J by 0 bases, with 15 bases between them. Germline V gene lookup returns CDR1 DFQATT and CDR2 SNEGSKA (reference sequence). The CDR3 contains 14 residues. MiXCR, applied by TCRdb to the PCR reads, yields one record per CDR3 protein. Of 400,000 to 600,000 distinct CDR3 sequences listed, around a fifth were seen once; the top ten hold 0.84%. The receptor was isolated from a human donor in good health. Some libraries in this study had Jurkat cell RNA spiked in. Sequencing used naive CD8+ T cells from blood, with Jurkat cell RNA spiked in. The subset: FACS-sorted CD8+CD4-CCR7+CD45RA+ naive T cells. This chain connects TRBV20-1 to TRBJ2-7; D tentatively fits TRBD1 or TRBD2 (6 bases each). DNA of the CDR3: TGCAGTGCGTTAGGGGGGCTTCTCTCCTACGAGCAGTACTTC. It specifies CSALGGLLSYEQYF.